This is a list of T cell receptor beta chains from one sample in a study of blood T cell repertoires in COVID-19. Only in-frame clones appear in the TCRdb table, and some are missing; sequencing was by immunoSEQ multiplex PCR. The table shows about 38,000 clones, with roughly 84% occurring only once. The material sequenced was peripheral blood. The origin of the receptors is a man in his sixties with COVID-19, enrolled during active disease. CDR3s include the opening cysteine and the closing phenylalanine or tryptophan. Each record gives: V gene, J gene, CDR3 protein.

V: TRBV7-9
J: TRBJ1-1
CDR3: CASSLKQSLAEAFF

V: TRBV4-1
J: TRBJ1-4
CDR3: CASSWGSQGNEKLFF

V: TRBV7-8
J: TRBJ1-5
CDR3: CASSLDRVYQPQHF

V: TRBV12-3/TRBV12-4
J: TRBJ1-2
CDR3: CASISTGAYGYTF

V: TRBV6-6
J: TRBJ2-3
CDR3: CASSRLGTDTQYF

V: TRBV7-9
J: TRBJ2-6
CDR3: CASSLEVTSGSGANVLTF

V: TRBV27
J: TRBJ2-6
CDR3: CASSPGLLLSGANVLTF

V: TRBV19
J: TRBJ1-5
CDR3: CASSMSEGNQPQHF

V: TRBV24-1
J: TRBJ1-2
CDR3: CATSDADRANYGYTF

V: TRBV3-1/TRBV3-2
J: TRBJ2-1
CDR3: CASSRLRTGSSGEQFF

V: TRBV3-1/TRBV3-2
J: TRBJ2-2
CDR3: CASSPRGGGGELFF

V: TRBV7-2
J: TRBJ1-1
CDR3: CASSSNYRNTEAFF

V: TRBV30
J: TRBJ1-6
CDR3: CAWSPPGGLGSPLHF

V: TRBV5-1
J: TRBJ2-7
CDR3: CASSLGQGGNEQYF

V: TRBV27
J: TRBJ1-5
CDR3: CASSPNPPEGNQPQHF

V: TRBV27
J: TRBJ1-5
CDR3: CASSLSGRVRSNQPQHF

V: TRBV5-1
J: TRBJ1-2
CDR3: CASSSGQGGYYGYTF

V: TRBV19
J: TRBJ1-2
CDR3: CASTLSGGSVNYGYTF

V: TRBV2
J: TRBJ2-7
CDR3: CASNRGLASYEQYF

V: TRBV27
J: TRBJ1-6
CDR3: CASSSLSGTGLNSPLHF

V: TRBV10-3
J: TRBJ2-7
CDR3: CAISEMDRGPYEQYF

V: TRBV10-3
J: TRBJ1-1
CDR3: CAISEWRGEAFF

V: TRBV15
J: TRBJ2-7
CDR3: CATSRDSGLGSYEQYF

V: TRBV7-2
J: TRBJ1-4
CDR3: CASSLGRQGAGGKLFF

V: TRBV5-1
J: TRBJ1-2
CDR3: CASRAGDYGYTF

V: TRBV25-1
J: TRBJ2-7
CDR3: CASTPGTGSEQYF

V: TRBV2
J: TRBJ2-5
CDR3: CASSEAAGGGLETQYF

V: TRBV9
J: TRBJ2-5
CDR3: CASSVQGGETQYF

V: TRBV30
J: TRBJ1-1
CDR3: CAWTRKGQAATEAFF